This T cell receptor beta chain was identified during a study of blood T cell repertoires in COVID-19. Looking at the study overall: Nucleic acid was either cDNA or gDNA, and it came from T cells, B-cell-depleted T cells, or PBMCs.

Per the authors' pipeline: Counts of nucleated cells, estimated from reference gene primer amplification, were obtained. TCRdb keeps only in-frame clones here, not all; method: immunoSEQ multiplex PCR. For V, J and clone size, that table is used; D and trimming come from the DNA. The profile covers approximately 260,000 clones, with roughly 90% appearing a single time and approximately 2.3% taken by the ten largest. The CDR3 sequence is 12 residues long. Germline CDR1 SGHRS, CDR2 YFSETQ. V shed 2 bases and J shed 3 bases, with 5 bases lying between them. Followed longitudinally, the Seattle patients had been enrolled during active infection.

The clonotype comes from a woman aged 55-70 years with COVID-19, enrolled during active disease. Material: peripheral blood. This chain joins TRBV5-1 and TRBJ1-1; D not certain. CDR3 coding DNA: TGCGCCAGCAGCTTCCGCGACACTGAAGCTTTCTTT. It translates to CASSFRDTEAFF.